This T cell receptor beta chain comes out of a study of blood T cell repertoires in COVID-19. Across the whole study: Acute and convalescent COVID-19 specimens originated in the United States, Italy and Spain.

Study members were between about 18 and 100 years old and lived in approximately 25 US regions. Here immunoSEQ multiplex PCR was the method, and the copy in TCRdb shows in-frame clones only, minus some. The profile shows 150,000 to 250,000 clones, roughly four fifths of them singletons. CDR3 size: 12 residues. V was trimmed by 3 bases and J by 4 bases, leaving 6 bases between them. CDR1 SNHLY and CDR2 FYNNEI come from the germline V gene. The clonotype was recovered from a man aged 35 to 55 who had recovered from COVID-19. The chain joins TRBV2 to TRBJ1-1; D is undetermined. Material for sequencing was PBMCs or T cells enriched from blood (not recorded which). The CDR3 nucleotides are TGTGCCAGCAGTGAGAGTATCACTGAAGCTTTCTTT. Translated: CASSESITEAFF.